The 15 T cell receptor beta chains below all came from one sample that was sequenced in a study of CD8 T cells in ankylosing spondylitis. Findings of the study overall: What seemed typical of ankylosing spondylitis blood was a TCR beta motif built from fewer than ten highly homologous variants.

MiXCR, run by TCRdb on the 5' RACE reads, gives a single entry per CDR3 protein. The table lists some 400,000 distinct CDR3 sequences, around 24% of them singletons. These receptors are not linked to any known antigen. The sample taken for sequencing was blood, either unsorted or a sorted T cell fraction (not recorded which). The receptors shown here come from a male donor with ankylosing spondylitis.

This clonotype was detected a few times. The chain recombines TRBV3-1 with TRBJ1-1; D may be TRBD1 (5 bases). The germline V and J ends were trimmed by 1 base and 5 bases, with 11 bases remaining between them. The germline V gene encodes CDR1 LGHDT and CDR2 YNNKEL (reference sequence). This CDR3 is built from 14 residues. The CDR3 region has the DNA TGTGCCAGCAGCCAAGGGGCGGGGGAGACTGAAGCTTTCTTT. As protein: CASSQGAGETEAFF. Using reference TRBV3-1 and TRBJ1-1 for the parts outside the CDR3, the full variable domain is DTAVSQTPKYLVTQMGNDKSIKCEQNLGHDTMYWYKQDSKKFLKIMFSYNNKELIINETVPNRFSPKSPDKAHLNLHINSLELGDSAVYFCASSQGAGETEAFFGQGTRLTVV.

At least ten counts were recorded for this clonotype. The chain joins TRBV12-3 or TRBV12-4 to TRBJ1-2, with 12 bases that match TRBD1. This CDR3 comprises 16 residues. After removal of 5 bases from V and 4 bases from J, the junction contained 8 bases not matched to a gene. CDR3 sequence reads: CASSLTGTGGSYGYTF. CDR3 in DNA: TGTGCCAGCAGTCTGACCGGGACAGGGGGCAGCTATGGCTACACCTTC.

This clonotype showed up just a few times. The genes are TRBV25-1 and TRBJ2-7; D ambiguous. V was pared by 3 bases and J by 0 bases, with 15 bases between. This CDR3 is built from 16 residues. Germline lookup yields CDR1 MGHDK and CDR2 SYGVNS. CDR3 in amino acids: CASSDASKASSYEQYF. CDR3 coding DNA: TGTGCCAGCAGTGACGCAAGTAAGGCGAGCTCCTACGAGCAGTACTTC.

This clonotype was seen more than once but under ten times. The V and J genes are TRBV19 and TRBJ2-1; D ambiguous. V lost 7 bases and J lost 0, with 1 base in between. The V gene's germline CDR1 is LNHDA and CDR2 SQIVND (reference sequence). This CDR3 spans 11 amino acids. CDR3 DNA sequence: TGTGCCAGTAACTCCTACAATGAGCAGTTCTTC. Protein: CASNSYNEQFF.

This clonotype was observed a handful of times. The CDR3 DNA sequence: TGTGCCAGCAGTTTGCCGCCCGGCGACGATGGCTACACCTTC. It encodes CASSLPPGDDGYTF. The chain has TRBV12-3 or TRBV12-4 and TRBJ1-2, with D hard to call. This CDR3 is built from 14 residues. Between the trimmed V and J ends, which lost 3 bases and 6 bases, there was a span of 14 bases.

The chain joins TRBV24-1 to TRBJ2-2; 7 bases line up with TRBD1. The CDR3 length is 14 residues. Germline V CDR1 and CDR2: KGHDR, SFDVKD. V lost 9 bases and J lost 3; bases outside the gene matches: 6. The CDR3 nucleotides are TGTGCCACCGGAGACAGGGTGGACACCGGGGAGCTGTTTTTT. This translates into CATGDRVDTGELFF.

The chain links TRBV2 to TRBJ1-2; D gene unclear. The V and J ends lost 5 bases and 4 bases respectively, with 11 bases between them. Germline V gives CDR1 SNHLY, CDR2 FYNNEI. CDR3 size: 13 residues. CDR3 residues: CASSSDGIYGYTF. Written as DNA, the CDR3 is TGTGCCAGCAGTTCCGACGGAATCTATGGCTACACCTTC. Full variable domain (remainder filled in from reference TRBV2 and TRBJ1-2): EPEVTQTPSHQVTQMGQEVILRCVPISNHLYFYWYRQILGQKVEFLVSFYNNEISEKSEIFDDQFSVERPDGSNFTLKIRSTKLEDSAMYFCASSSDGIYGYTFGSGTRLTVV.

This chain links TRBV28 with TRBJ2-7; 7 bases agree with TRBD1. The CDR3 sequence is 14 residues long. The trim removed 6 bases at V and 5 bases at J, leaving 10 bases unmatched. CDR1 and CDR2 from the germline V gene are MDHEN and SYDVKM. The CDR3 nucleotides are TGTGCCAGCAGGGACAGGCGCTTAGTGAACGAGCAGTACTTC. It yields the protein CASRDRRLVNEQYF.

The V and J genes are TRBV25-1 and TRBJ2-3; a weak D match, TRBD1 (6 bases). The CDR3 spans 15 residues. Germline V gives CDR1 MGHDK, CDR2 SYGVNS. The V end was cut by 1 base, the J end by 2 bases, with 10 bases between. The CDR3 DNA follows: TGTGCCAGCAGTGAATTTAACAGGGACACAGATACGCAGTATTTT. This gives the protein CASSEFNRDTDTQYF.

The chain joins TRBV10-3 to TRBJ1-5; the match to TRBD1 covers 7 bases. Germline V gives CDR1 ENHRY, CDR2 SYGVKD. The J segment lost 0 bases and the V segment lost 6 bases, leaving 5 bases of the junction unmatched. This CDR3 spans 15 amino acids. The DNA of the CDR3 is TGTGCCATCAGCCGGGACAGTTATAGCAATCAGCCCCAGCATTTT. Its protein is CAISRDSYSNQPQHF.

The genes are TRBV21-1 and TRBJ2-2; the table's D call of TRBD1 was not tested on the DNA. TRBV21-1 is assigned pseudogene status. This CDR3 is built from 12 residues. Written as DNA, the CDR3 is TGCCCGACAGGGTTGAACACCGGGGAGCTGTTTTTT. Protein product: CPTGLNTGELFF.

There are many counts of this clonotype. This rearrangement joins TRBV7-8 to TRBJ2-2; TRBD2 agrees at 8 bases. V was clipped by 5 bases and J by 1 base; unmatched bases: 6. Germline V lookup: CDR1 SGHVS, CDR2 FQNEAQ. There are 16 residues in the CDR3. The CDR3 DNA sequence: TGTGCCAGCAGCCCCAGGACTAGCAGGAACACCGGGGAGCTGTTTTTT. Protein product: CASSPRTSRNTGELFF.

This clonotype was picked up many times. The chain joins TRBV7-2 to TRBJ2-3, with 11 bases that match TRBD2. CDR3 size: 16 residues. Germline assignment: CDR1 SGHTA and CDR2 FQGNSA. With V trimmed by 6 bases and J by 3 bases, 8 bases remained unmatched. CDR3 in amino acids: CASSLRLAGGTDTQYF. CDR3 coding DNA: TGTGCCAGCAGTTTGAGGCTAGCGGGAGGAACAGATACGCAGTATTTT. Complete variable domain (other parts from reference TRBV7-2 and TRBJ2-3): GAGVSQSPSNKVTEKGKDVELRCDPISGHTALYWYRQSLGQGLEFLIYFQGNSAPDKSGLPSDRFSAERTGGSVSTLTIQRTQQEDSAVYLCASSLRLAGGTDTQYFGPGTRLTVL.

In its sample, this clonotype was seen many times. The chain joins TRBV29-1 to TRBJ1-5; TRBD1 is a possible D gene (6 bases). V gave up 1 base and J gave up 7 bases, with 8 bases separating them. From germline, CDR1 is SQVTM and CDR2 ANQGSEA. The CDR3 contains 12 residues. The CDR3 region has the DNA TGCAGCGTTGAAGTAGGGGGACAGCCCCAGCATTTT. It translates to CSVEVGGQPQHF.

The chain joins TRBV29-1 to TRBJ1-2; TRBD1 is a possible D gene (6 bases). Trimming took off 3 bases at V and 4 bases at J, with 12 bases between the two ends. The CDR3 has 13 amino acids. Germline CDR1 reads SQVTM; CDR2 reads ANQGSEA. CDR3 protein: CSVDPGTLYGYTF. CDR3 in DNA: TGCAGCGTTGATCCCGGGACACTCTATGGCTACACCTTC.